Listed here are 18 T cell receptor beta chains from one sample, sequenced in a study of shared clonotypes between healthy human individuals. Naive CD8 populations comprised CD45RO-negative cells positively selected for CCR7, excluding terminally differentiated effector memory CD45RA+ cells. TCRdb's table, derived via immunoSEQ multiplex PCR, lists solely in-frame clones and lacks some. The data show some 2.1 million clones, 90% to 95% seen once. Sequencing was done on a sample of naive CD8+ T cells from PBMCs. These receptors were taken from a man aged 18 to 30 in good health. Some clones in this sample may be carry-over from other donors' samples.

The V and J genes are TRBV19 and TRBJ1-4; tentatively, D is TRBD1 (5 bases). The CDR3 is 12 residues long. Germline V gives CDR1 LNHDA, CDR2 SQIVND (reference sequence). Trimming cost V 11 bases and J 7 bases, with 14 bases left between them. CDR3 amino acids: CAVRGLGEKLFF. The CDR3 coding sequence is TGTGCCGTTCGGGGACTGGGTGAAAAACTGTTTTTT.

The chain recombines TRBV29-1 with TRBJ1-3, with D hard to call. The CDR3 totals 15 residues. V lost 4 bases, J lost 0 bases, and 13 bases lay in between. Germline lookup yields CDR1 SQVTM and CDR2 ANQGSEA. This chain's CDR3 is CSVVLPISSGNTIYF. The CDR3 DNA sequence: TGCAGCGTTGTGCTTCCGATAAGCTCTGGAAACACCATATATTTT.

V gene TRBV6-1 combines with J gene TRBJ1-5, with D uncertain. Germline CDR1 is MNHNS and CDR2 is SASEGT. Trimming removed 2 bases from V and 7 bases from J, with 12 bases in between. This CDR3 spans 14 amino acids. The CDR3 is CASSERVVWQPQHF. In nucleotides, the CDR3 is TGTGCCAGCAGTGAAAGGGTAGTTTGGCAGCCCCAGCATTTT.

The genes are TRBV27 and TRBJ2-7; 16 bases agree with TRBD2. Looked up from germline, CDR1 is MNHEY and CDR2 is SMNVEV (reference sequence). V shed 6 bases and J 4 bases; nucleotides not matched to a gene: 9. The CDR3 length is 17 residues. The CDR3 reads CASSTSGLAGGLYEQYF. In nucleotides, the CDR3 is TGTGCCAGCAGCACTTCGGGACTAGCGGGAGGGTTGTACGAGCAGTACTTC.

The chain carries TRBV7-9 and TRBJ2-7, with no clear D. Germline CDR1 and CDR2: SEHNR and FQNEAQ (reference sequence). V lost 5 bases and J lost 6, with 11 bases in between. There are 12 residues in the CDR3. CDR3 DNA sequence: TGTGCCAGCAGCCTCGAAATACTCGAGCAGTACTTC. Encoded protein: CASSLEILEQYF.

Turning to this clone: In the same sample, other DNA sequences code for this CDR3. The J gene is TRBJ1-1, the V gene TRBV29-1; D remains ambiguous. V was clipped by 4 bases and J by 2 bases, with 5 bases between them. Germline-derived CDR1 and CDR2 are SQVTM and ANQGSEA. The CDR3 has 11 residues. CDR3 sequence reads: CSVGTNTEAFF. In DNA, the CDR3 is TGCAGCGTTGGAACCAACACTGAAGCTTTCTTT. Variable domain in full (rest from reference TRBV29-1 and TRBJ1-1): SAVISQKPSRDICQRGTSLTIQCQVDSQVTMMFWYRQQPGQSLTLIATANQGSEATYESGFVIDKFPISRPNLTFSTLTVSNMSPEDSSIYLCSVGTNTEAFFGQGTRLTVV.

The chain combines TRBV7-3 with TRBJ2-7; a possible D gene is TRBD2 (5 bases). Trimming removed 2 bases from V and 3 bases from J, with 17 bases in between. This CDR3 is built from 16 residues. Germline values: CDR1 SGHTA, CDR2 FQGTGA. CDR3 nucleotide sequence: TGTGCCAGCAGCTTAGCCGCCGGGAACCCGATCTACGAGCAGTACTTC. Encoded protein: CASSLAAGNPIYEQYF.

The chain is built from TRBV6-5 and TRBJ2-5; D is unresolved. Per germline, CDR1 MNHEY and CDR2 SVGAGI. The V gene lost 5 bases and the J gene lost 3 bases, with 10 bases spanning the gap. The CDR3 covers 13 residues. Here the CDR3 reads CASSPYREETQYF. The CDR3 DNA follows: TGTGCCAGCAGTCCCTATCGGGAAGAGACCCAGTACTTC.

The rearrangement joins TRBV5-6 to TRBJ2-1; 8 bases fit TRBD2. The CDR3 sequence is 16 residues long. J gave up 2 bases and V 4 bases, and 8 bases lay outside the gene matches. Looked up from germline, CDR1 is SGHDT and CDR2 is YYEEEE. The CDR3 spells CASSHDSGAPYNEQFF. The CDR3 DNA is TGTGCCAGCAGCCATGATAGCGGGGCACCCTACAATGAGCAGTTCTTC.

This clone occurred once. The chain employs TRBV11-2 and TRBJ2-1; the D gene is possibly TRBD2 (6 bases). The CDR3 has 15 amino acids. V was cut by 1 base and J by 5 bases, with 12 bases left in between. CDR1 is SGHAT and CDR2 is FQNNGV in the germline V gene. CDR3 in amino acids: CASSLGLAQHNEQFF. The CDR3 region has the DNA TGTGCCAGCAGCTTAGGCCTAGCGCAACACAATGAGCAGTTCTTC.

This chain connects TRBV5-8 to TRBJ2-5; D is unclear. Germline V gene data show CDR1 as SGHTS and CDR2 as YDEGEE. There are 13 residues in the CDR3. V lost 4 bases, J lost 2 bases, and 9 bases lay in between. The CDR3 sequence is CASSMDGQETQYF. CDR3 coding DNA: TGTGCCAGCAGCATGGACGGGCAAGAGACCCAGTACTTC.

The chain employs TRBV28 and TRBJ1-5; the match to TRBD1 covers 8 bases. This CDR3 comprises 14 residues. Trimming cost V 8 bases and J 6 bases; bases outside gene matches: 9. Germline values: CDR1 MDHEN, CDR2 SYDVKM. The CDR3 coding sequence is TGTGCCAGCCTCGAACCGACAGGGGCTCAGCCCCAGCATTTT. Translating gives CASLEPTGAQPQHF.

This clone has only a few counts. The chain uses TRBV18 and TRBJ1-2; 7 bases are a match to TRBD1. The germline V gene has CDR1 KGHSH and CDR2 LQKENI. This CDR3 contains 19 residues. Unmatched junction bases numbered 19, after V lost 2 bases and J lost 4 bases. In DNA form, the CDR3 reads TGTGCCAGCTCACCAGGGAGCTGGGACAGTGTACAATCCTTCTATGGCTACACCTTC. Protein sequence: CASSPGSWDSVQSFYGYTF.

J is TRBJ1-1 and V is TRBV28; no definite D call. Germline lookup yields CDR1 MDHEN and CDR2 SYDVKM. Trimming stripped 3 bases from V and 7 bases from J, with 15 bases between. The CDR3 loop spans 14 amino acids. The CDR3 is CASSFIGGPYEAFF. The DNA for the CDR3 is TGTGCCAGCAGTTTTATCGGCGGGCCATATGAAGCTTTCTTT.

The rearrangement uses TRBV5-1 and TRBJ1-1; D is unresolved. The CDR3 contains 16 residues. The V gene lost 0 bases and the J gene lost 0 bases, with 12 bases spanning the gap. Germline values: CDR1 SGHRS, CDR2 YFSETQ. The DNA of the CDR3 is TGCGCCAGCAGCTTGGAGGTACGGGAACTGAACACTGAAGCTTTCTTT. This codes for CASSLEVRELNTEAFF.

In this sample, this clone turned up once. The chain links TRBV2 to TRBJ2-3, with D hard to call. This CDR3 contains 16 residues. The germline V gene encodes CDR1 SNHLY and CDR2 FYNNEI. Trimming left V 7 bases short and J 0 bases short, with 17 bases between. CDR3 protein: CASTPGVRISTDTQYF. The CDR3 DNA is TGTGCCAGCACCCCTGGGGTGCGGATTAGCACAGATACGCAGTATTTT.

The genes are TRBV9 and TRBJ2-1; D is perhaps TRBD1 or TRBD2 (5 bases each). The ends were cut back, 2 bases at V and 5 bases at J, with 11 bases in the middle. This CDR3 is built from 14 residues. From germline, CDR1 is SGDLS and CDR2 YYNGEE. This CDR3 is CASSVGAGNNEQFF. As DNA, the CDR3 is TGTGCCAGCAGCGTGGGAGCAGGGAACAATGAGCAGTTCTTC.

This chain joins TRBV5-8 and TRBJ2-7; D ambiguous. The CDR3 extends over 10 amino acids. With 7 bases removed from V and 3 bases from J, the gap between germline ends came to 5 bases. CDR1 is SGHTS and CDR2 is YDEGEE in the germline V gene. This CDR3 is CASAVYEQYF. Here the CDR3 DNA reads TGTGCCAGCGCTGTCTACGAGCAGTACTTC.